The rows below give T cell receptor beta chains drawn from one sample of a study of cytomegalovirus exposure and HLA in healthy donors. Sequenced by immunoSEQ multiplex PCR; TCRdb stores in-frame clones only, minus some. The sample lists approximately 140,000 clones, about 60% occurring once. Sequencing was done on a sample of PBMCs. The receptors derive from a woman aged 55-69 years in good health and CMV-seropositive. Each CDR3 is given without its conserved first and last residue. Each record gives: V gene, clone size, CDR3 protein. Where a row states a size, it is once, few, many or the class of an expanded clone; other rows omit it.

TRBV6-1 few ASRYRENSNQPQH
TRBV10-3 few AISEIGQMTEAF
TRBV12-1 NA ASSRRRYEQY
TRBV11-2 NA ASSPSTASYEQY
TRBV30 NA AWGRGVVDTEAF
TRBV28 NA ASSREGWPSGGQETQY
TRBV7-2 NA ASSFAGGGTDTQY
TRBV2 NA ASSEGEGVGYT
TRBV29-1 once SVAVSGANVLT
TRBV7-2 NA ASSMIAGGSPYEQY
TRBV30 NA AWSVLGGSGDEQY
TRBV2 NA ASRISGASSYNEQF
TRBV7-2 NA ASSFGRETQY